This T cell receptor beta chain was observed in a study of shared clonotypes between healthy human individuals. CDR3 length: 14 amino acids. Regarding this clone: The antigen is unknown.

Study results and caveats: A handful of donors showed sharing of roughly 5% of naive CD4 clonotypes. As a rule, naive subsets had a larger estimated richness than memory subsets.

Generated by immunoSEQ multiplex PCR, the TCRdb table keeps only in-frame clones and is missing some. The repertoire has fewer than 1.6 million clones, roughly 98.5% of them found once; the top ten carry about 0.34%. Source material: naive CD4+ T cells sorted from blood. This sample's subset: CD45RA+ positively selected. The chain links TRBV21-1 to TRBJ1-5; TRBD1 is taken as the D call from the table, unchecked against the DNA. TRBV21-1 is a recognized pseudogene. The receptor was derived from a man aged 25 to 40 in good health. The CDR3 sequence is CASYGRPCGQPQHF. The CDR3 DNA reads as TGTGCCAGCTATGGCAGGCCTTGTGGGCAGCCCCAGCATTTT.